This is a list of T cell receptor beta chains from one sample in a study of T-cell memory formation after mild COVID-19. One entry per CDR3 protein, called by TCRdb with MiXCR from the 5' RACE reads. The sample carries 30,000 to 35,000 distinct CDR3 sequences, about 7.7% recorded once. Specimen: PBMCs or a T cell subset sorted from them (not recorded which). The receptors were sampled from a young man who had mild COVID-19 (a few samples of this study predate the infection). Cell type and time point are not known. Both conserved end residues are part of each CDR3. The order of the fields is V gene, clone size, D gene, J gene, CDR3 DNA, CDR3 protein. A D gene is named only where the DNA matches it firmly. Size tells how often a clone was seen (once, few, many) or the class of an expanded clone, and some rows leave it out.

TRBV10-3	many	TRBD2	TRBJ2-3	TGTGCCATCAGTGAAGGGCTAGCGGGGTTCTATACGCAGTATTTT	CAISEGLAGFYTQYF
TRBV6-5	many	.	TRBJ2-6	TGTGCCAGCAGTCGGTGGGGGCCCGGGGCCAACGTCCTGACTTTC	CASSRWGPGANVLTF
TRBV5-1	many	TRBD2	TRBJ2-5	TGCGCCAGCAGCTCTTCGACTAGCGGGAAAGAGACCCAGTACTTC	CASSSSTSGKETQYF
TRBV12-3/TRBV12-4	.	.	TRBJ2-3	TGTGCGAGCAGTTTGGGCGGGGTAGGTGATACGAAGTATTTT	CASSLGGVGDTKYF
TRBV4-3	many	.	TRBJ1-1	TGCGCCAGCAGCCAAGCGGCCCACGCGGGGAACACTGAAGCTTTCTTT	CASSQAAHAGNTEAFF
TRBV12-3/TRBV12-4	many	.	TRBJ2-5	TGTGCCAGCAGTTTATTTACGGGACTGGTGCAGACCCAGTACTTC	CASSLFTGLVQTQYF
TRBV9	.	TRBD2	TRBJ2-2	TGTGCCAGCAGCGTAGGGCGGCTAGCGGGGGGGCCAACCGGGGAGCTGTTTTTT	CASSVGRLAGGPTGELFF
TRBV7-9	many	.	TRBJ2-3	TGTGCCAGCAGCCATTATTCGGGGGGCAGATATGATACGCAGTATTTT	CASSHYSGGRYDTQYF
TRBV9	few	.	TRBJ1-1	TGTGCCAGCAGCGAACGGTATGGGGGAGGGACTGAAGCTTTCTTT	CASSERYGGGTEAFF
TRBV6-5	.	.	TRBJ2-7	TGTGCCAGCAGTATTTCCCAAACCGAGCAGTACTTC	CASSISQTEQYF
TRBV7-9	many	TRBD1	TRBJ1-1	TGTGCCAGCAGCTCACAGGGGCAAAAGGAAGAAGCTTTCTTT	CASSSQGQKEEAFF
TRBV27	many	TRBD1	TRBJ1-4	TGTGCCAGCAGTCCCGGGACAGGGGGCTTTGGAAAACTGTTTTTT	CASSPGTGGFGKLFF
TRBV12-3/TRBV12-4	few	.	TRBJ2-7	TGTGCCAGCAGTTCAGTCGGTCAGGCCCCCTACGAGCAGTACTTC	CASSSVGQAPYEQYF
TRBV19	.	.	TRBJ1-2	TGTGCCAGTAGTATAGATCTGCCAGATGGCTACACCTTC	CASSIDLPDGYTF
TRBV14	many	.	TRBJ2-2	TGTGCCAGCAGCCAAGTTGTCGGCACCGGGGAGCTGTTTTTT	CASSQVVGTGELFF
TRBV7-9	many	TRBD2	TRBJ2-1	TGTGCCAGCAGCTCTAGCGGGGGTGCCTGGAATGAGCAGTTCTTC	CASSSSGGAWNEQFF
TRBV20-1	many	TRBD1	TRBJ2-3	TGCAGTGCTAGTCCCCCTCCGGGACAGGGTCCAGATACGCAGTATTTT	CSASPPPGQGPDTQYF
TRBV7-8	few	.	TRBJ1-1	TGTGCCAGCAGCTTATCAAGGTTCACTGAAGCTTTCTTT	CASSLSRFTEAFF
TRBV12-3/TRBV12-4	many	.	TRBJ1-3	TGTGCCAGCGGGCATGGCCCGGGCGAAGCAAACACCATATATTTT	CASGHGPGEANTIYF